The 13 T cell receptor beta chains listed next were all sequenced from one sample in a study of beta chain features in type 1 diabetes. Study-wide points: Type 1 diabetes patients had moderately but significantly shorter TCRB CDR3s in all four CD4+ subsets.

The investigators reverse transcribed all of the isolated RNA, so they sequenced expressed TCRB transcripts. The table came from immunoSEQ multiplex PCR; TCRdb's copy has only in-frame clones and leaves some out. Of 150,000 to 200,000 clones listed, roughly 9% were seen once; the top ten hold around 0.64%. What these receptors recognize is not known. Sequenced input: central memory CD4+ T cells from blood. The receptors come from a woman under 40 with type 1 diabetes.

This clone was counted only a few times. This chain uses TRBV7-3 with TRBJ2-7; tentatively, D is TRBD1 (7 bases). V was cut by 1 base and J by 6 bases, with 16 bases left in between. Germline V gene lookup returns CDR1 SGHTA and CDR2 FQGTGA. The CDR3 is made up of 15 amino acids. CDR3 protein: CASSLNGPGDSEQYF. The CDR3, as DNA: TGTGCCAGCAGCTTAAACGGGCCGGGGGACAGCGAGCAGTACTTC. Looking up the rest from reference TRBV7-3 and TRBJ2-7 gives the full variable domain: GAGVSQTPSNKVTEKGKYVELRCDPISGHTALYWYRQSLGQGPEFLIYFQGTGAADDSGLPNDRFFAVRPEGSVSTLKIQRTERGDSAVYLCASSLNGPGDSEQYFGPGTRLTVT.

V usage is TRBV5-1 and J usage is TRBJ1-1; the match to TRBD1 covers 8 bases. V trimming: 4 bases; J trimming: 4 bases; junction bases outside the gene matches: 9. This CDR3 comprises 15 residues. Per germline, CDR1 SGHRS and CDR2 YFSETQ. CDR3 sequence reads: CASSDKDRGGTEAFF. CDR3 nucleotides: TGCGCCAGCAGCGACAAAGACAGGGGAGGCACTGAAGCTTTCTTT.

The table lists this clone with a few counts. This chain connects TRBV7-3 to TRBJ2-5; D remains unclear. This CDR3 spans 13 amino acids. Trimming shortened V by 1 base and J by 5 bases, and 8 bases separated the two germline ends. Germline V CDR1 and CDR2: SGHTA, FQGTGA. The CDR3 nucleotides are TGTGCCAGCAGCTTAAACTTCGGGGAGACCCAGTACTTC. Its translation: CASSLNFGETQYF.

Worth noting for this clone: At one boundary the junction diverges from the germline segment, which might be a read error. The chain combines TRBV28 with TRBJ2-5; tentatively, D is TRBD2 (5 bases). This CDR3 is built from 13 residues. Germline lookup yields CDR1 MDHEN and CDR2 SYDVKM. In DNA form, the CDR3 reads TGTGCCAGCTTGGTCGCGGGCACAGAGGCCCAGTACTTC. Translation gives CASLVAGTEAQYF. Looking up the rest from reference TRBV28 and TRBJ2-5 gives the full variable domain: DVKVTQSSRYLVKRTGEKVFLECVQDMDHENMFWYRQDPGLGLRLIYFSYDVKMKEKGDIPEGYSVSREKKERFSLILESASTNQTSMYLCASLVAGTEAQYFGPGTRLLVL.

V gene TRBV2 combines with J gene TRBJ2-7; TRBD1 is a possible D gene (6 bases). Germline CDR1 is SNHLY and CDR2 is FYNNEI. Trimming stripped 6 bases from V and 4 bases from J, with 10 bases between. The CDR3 covers 12 residues. The CDR3 protein is CASRLQGYEQYF. In nucleotides, the CDR3 is TGTGCCAGCAGATTGCAGGGGTACGAGCAGTACTTC.

This clone was detected only a few times. An end of the junction differs from the germline gene, which may be a read error. This chain links TRBV6-5 with TRBJ1-5; D uncertain. The CDR3 is 14 residues long. CDR1 and CDR2 from the germline V gene are MNHEY and SVGAGI. The CDR3 nucleotides are TGTGCCAGCAGTTATATGGGTAGCGATCAGCCCCAGCATTTT. Its protein product is CASSYMGSDQPQHF.

This chain links TRBV18 with TRBJ2-6; TRBD2 is a possible D gene (6 bases). The germline CDR1 and CDR2 sequences are KGHSH and LQKENI. The CDR3 runs 18 residues. The ends were cut back, 2 bases at V and 0 bases at J, with 14 bases in the middle. CDR3 amino acids: CASSPNTATSSGANVLTF. CDR3 coding DNA: TGTGCCAGCTCACCAAATACGGCGACTAGCTCTGGGGCCAACGTCCTGACTTTC.

This clone was detected a few times. The chain joins TRBV5-1 to TRBJ2-2, with 7 positions matching TRBD2. Germline CDR1 and CDR2: SGHRS and YFSETQ. The J segment lost 3 bases and the V segment lost 6 bases, leaving 8 bases of the junction unmatched. The CDR3 totals 15 residues. CDR3 DNA sequence: TGCGCCAGCACCCCTAGCGGCGGGGACACCGGGGAGCTGTTTTTT. This translates into CASTPSGGDTGELFF.

This chain joins TRBV11-2 and TRBJ2-6, with D possibly being TRBD2 (5 bases). V gave up 3 bases and J gave up 2 bases, with 8 bases separating them. The CDR3 loop spans 15 amino acids. The germline V gene has CDR1 SGHAT and CDR2 FQNNGV. CDR3 protein: CASSLSGAGANVLTF. Here the CDR3 DNA reads TGTGCCAGCAGCTTGAGCGGTGCTGGGGCCAACGTCCTGACTTTC.

J is TRBJ2-3 and V is TRBV5-5; maybe TRBD2 (5 bases). This CDR3 is built from 13 residues. Germline CDR1 is SGHKS and CDR2 is YYEKEE (reference sequence). V lost 6 bases to trimming and J lost 0 bases, with 8 bases between them. CDR3 residues: CASMRVSTDTQYF. The CDR3 DNA reads as TGTGCCAGCATGAGGGTTAGCACAGATACGCAGTATTTT.

The rearrangement joins TRBV5-1 to TRBJ2-1; 14 bases agree with TRBD2. Germline CDR1 and CDR2: SGHRS and YFSETQ. V gave up 4 bases and J gave up 2 bases; unmatched junction bases: 8. This CDR3 is 18 amino acids long. The CDR3 spells CASSRGLAGGGTYNEQFF. In DNA form, the CDR3 reads TGCGCCAGCAGCCGCGGACTAGCGGGAGGCGGGACCTACAATGAGCAGTTCTTC.

The chain combines TRBV28 with TRBJ1-5; TRBD1 matches at 8 bases. V dropped 5 bases and J dropped 4; count of bases not matched to a gene: 4. The CDR3 consists of 14 residues. The germline CDR1 and CDR2 sequences are MDHEN and SYDVKM. The CDR3: CASSEGQGNQPQHF. The CDR3 bases are TGTGCCAGCAGTGAAGGACAGGGAAATCAGCCCCAGCATTTT. Drawing the rest from reference TRBV28 and TRBJ1-5, the complete variable domain is DVKVTQSSRYLVKRTGEKVFLECVQDMDHENMFWYRQDPGLGLRLIYFSYDVKMKEKGDIPEGYSVSREKKERFSLILESASTNQTSMYLCASSEGQGNQPQHFGDGTRLSIL.

Of note for this clone: Other DNA sequences of this sample code for an identical CDR3. The chain has TRBV7-9 and TRBJ1-2; 12 nucleotides match TRBD1. This CDR3 has 15 residues. The germline gives CDR1 SEHNR, CDR2 FQNEAQ (reference sequence). The ends lost 1 base at V and 8 bases at J; junction bases unmatched: 5. Here the CDR3 reads CASSLGGTGGSGYTF. DNA of the CDR3: TGTGCCAGCAGCTTAGGAGGGACAGGGGGCTCGGGCTACACCTTC.